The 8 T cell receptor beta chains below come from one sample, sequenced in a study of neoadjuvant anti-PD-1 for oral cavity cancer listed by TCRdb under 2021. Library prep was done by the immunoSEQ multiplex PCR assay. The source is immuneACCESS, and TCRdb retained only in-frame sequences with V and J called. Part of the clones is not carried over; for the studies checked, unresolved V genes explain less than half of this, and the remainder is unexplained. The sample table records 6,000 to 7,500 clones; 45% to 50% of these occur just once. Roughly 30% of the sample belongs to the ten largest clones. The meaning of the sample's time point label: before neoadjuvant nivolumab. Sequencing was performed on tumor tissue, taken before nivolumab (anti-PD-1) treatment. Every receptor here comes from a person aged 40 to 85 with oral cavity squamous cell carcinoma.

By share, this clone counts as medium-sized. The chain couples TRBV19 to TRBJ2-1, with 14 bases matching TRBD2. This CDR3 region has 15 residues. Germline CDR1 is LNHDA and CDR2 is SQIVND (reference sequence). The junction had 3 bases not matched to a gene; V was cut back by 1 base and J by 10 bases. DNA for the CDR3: TGTGCCAGTAGTATAGGACTAGCGGGGGGGCACGAGCAGTTCTTC. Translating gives CASSIGLAGGHEQFF.

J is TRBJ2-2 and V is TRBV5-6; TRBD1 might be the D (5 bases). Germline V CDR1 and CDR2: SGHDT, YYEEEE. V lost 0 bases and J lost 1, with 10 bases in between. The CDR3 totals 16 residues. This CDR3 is CASSLARQGNTGELFF. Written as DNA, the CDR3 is TGTGCCAGCAGCTTGGCTCGTCAGGGGAACACCGGGGAGCTGTTTTTT.

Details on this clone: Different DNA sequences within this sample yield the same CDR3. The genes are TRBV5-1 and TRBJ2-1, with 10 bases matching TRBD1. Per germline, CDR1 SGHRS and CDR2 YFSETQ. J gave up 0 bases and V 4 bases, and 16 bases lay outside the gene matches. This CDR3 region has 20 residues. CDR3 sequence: CASSAPGQGFERSSYNEQFF. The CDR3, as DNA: TGCGCCAGCAGCGCCCCGGGACAGGGGTTTGAGAGAAGCTCCTACAATGAGCAGTTCTTC.

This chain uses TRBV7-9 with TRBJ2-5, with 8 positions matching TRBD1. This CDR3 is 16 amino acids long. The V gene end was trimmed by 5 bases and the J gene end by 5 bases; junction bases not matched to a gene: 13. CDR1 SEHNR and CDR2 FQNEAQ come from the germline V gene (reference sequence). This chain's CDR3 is CASSLSGQGAKETQYF. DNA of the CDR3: TGTGCCAGCAGCCTATCTGGGCAGGGGGCGAAGGAGACCCAGTACTTC.

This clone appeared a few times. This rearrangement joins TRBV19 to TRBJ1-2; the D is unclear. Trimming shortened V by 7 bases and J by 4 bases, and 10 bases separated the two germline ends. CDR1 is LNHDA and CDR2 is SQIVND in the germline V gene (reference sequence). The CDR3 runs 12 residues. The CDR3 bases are TGTGCCAGTACAGAGGGAGGCTATGGCTACACCTTC. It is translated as CASTEGGYGYTF. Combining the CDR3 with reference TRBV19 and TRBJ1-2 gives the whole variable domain DGGITQSPKYLFRKEGQNVTLSCEQNLNHDAMYWYRQDPGQGLRLIYYSQIVNDFQKGDIAEGYSVSREKKESFPLTVTSAQKNPTAFYLCASTEGGYGYTFGSGTRLTVV.

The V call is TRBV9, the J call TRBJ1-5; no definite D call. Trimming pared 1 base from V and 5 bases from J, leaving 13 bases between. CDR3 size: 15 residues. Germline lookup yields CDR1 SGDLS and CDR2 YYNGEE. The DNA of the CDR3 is TGTGCCAGCAGCGTATCGGGCAAGGGTGATCAGCCCCAGCATTTT. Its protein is CASSVSGKGDQPQHF.

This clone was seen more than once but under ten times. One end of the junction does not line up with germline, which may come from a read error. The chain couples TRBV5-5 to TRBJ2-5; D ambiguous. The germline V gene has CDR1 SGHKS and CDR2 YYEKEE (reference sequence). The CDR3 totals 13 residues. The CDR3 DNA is TGTGCCAGCAGTTTGGGAATCCAAGAGACCCAGTACTTC. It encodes CASSLGIQETQYF.

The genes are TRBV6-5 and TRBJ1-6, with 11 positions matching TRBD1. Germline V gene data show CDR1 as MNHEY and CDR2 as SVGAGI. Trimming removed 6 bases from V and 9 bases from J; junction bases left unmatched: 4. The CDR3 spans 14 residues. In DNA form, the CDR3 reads TGTGCCAGCAGCCGGGACAGGGGGAGTTCACCCCTCCACTTT. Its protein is CASSRDRGSSPLHF.